The clone carrying this TCR beta chain has ten or more counts. The data stem from a study of T cells in Graves' hyperthyroidism and ophthalmopathy. The J segment lost 11 bases and the V segment lost 5 bases, leaving 12 bases of the junction unmatched. The CDR3 contains 16 residues. Amplified TCR beta CDR3 regions derived from RNA transcripts. The TCR CDR3 first-round RT-PCR relied on the HTBI primer set. TCRdb analysed the multiplex PCR reads with MiXCR anew, one entry per CDR3 protein. The table lists about 760,000 distinct CDR3 sequences, about 35% of them singletons. The clonotype was recovered from a woman aged 35 to 49 with Graves' hyperthyroidism. The rearrangement joins TRBV12-3 or TRBV12-4 to TRBJ1-6; 10 nucleotides align to TRBD1. Sequenced material: blood. The CDR3 bases are TGTGCCAGCAGTCCTTACTTCGGGACAGGGGATACACCCCTCCACTTT. It yields the protein CASSPYFGTGDTPLHF.